The next 10 T cell receptor beta chains were all read from a single sample in a study of neurological immune-mediated disorders. Noted time point: longitudinal time-point 2. TCRdb reanalysed the 5' RACE reads using MiXCR and keeps one entry per CDR3 protein. The table has some 45,000 distinct CDR3 sequences, about 12% seen once. Sequenced sample: PBMCs. The receptors here all came from a male donor with HTLV-1-associated myelopathy (HAM/TSP).

This rearrangement joins TRBV20-1 to TRBJ1-1; unclear D gene. The CDR3 runs to 14 residues. The V end was cut by 1 base, the J end by 7 bases, with 16 bases between. Germline assignment: CDR1 DFQATT and CDR2 SNEGSKA (reference sequence). Written as DNA, the CDR3 is TGCAGTGCTAGAGGAATTAGGGCGGTCCATGAAGCTTTCTTT. This gives the protein CSARGIRAVHEAFF.

This clonotype was picked up a small number of times. This sequence joins TRBV28 and TRBJ1-6; perhaps TRBD1 as D (5 bases). This CDR3 is built from 16 residues. Germline lookup yields CDR1 MDHEN and CDR2 SYDVKM. The V end was cut by 6 bases, the J end by 6 bases, with 18 bases between. As DNA, the CDR3 is TGTGCCAGCAGCGCTCCGGGACGGGACCGTAATTCACCCCTCCACTTT. Its translation: CASSAPGRDRNSPLHF.

This clonotype was found many times. The gene calls are TRBV5-1 and TRBJ2-3; TRBD1 or TRBD2 may be the D gene (6 bases each). In germline, CDR1 is SGHRS, CDR2 YFSETQ. With 1 base removed from V and 1 base from J, the gap between germline ends came to 13 bases. The CDR3 length is 16 residues. The CDR3 DNA is TGCGCCAGCAGCTTGAGTGGTCGGGGGCGCACAGATACGCAGTATTTT. Encoded protein: CASSLSGRGRTDTQYF.

The sample holds many counts of this clonotype. The rearrangement links TRBV9 to TRBJ1-6; 9 bases align to TRBD1. CDR1 is SGDLS and CDR2 is YYNGEE in the germline V gene. V shed 0 bases and J 14 bases; nucleotides not matched to a gene: 9. CDR3 length: 15 residues. The CDR3 is CASSVEGQGSVALHF. CDR3 nucleotides: TGTGCCAGCAGCGTAGAGGGACAGGGCTCCGTTGCCCTCCACTTT.

This clonotype came up many times. The J gene is TRBJ1-1, the V gene TRBV12-3 or TRBV12-4; 7 nucleotides agree with TRBD1. The CDR3 is 15 residues long. Trimming took 5 bases from V and 0 from J; bases not matched to a gene: 6. The CDR3 region is CASSPRDSMNTEAFF. The CDR3 DNA follows: TGTGCCAGCAGTCCCCGGGACAGTATGAACACTGAAGCTTTCTTT.

This clonotype has a count of ten or more. The chain links TRBV5-1 to TRBJ1-1; a weak D match, TRBD1 (5 bases). Germline V lookup: CDR1 SGHRS, CDR2 YFSETQ. This CDR3 comprises 15 residues. Trimming shortened V by 0 bases and J by 3 bases, and 12 bases separated the two germline ends. The CDR3 bases are TGCGCCAGCAGCTTGGGCGGCAGGGACGACACTGAAGCTTTCTTT. Encoded protein: CASSLGGRDDTEAFF.

This clonotype has ten or more counts. The chain couples TRBV20-1 to TRBJ1-5; D is perhaps TRBD1 (5 bases). CDR3 length: 13 amino acids. Germline V CDR1 and CDR2: DFQATT, SNEGSKA (reference sequence). Trimming stripped 0 bases from V and 5 bases from J, with 8 bases between. CDR3 sequence reads: CSARDWGDQPQHF. The CDR3, as DNA: TGCAGTGCTAGAGATTGGGGGGATCAGCCCCAGCATTTT.

This clonotype appeared many times. The chain joins TRBV11-2 to TRBJ1-1; D might be TRBD1 (5 bases). The ends were cut back, 5 bases at V and 7 bases at J, with 11 bases in the middle. This CDR3 has 12 amino acids. Looked up from germline, CDR1 is SGHAT and CDR2 is FQNNGV. The CDR3 loop is CASSPGDGEAFF. CDR3 sequence (DNA): TGTGCCAGCAGCCCTGGGGACGGTGAAGCTTTCTTT.

The chain employs TRBV19 and TRBJ2-7; the match to TRBD1 covers 9 bases. The CDR3 spans 15 residues. The germline V gene has CDR1 LNHDA and CDR2 SQIVND (reference sequence). The V gene end was trimmed by 8 bases and the J gene end by 3 bases; junction bases not matched to a gene: 11. In DNA, the CDR3 is TGTGCCAGTCGTCTCATCAAGGGACAGGGCTACGAGCAGTACTTC. Translated, it gives CASRLIKGQGYEQYF.

Comment on this clonotype: A read error may account for a junction end that differs from germline. The gene calls are TRBV15 and TRBJ2-6; 12 positions match TRBD1. The CDR3 runs 18 residues. Germline values: CDR1 LNHNV, CDR2 YYDKDF (reference sequence). CDR3 sequence: CATSRPGQGAHGTNVLTF. CDR3 DNA: TGTGCCACCAGCAGACCGGGACAGGGGGCACATGGGACCAACGTCCTGACTTTC. The full variable domain, its missing parts supplied by reference TRBV15 and TRBJ2-6, is DAMVIQNPRYQVTQFGKPVTLSCSQTLNHNVMYWYQQKSSQAPKLLFHYYDKDFNNEADTPDNFQSRRPNTSFCFLDIRSPGLGDTAMYLCATSRPGQGAHGTNVLTFGAGSRLTVL.